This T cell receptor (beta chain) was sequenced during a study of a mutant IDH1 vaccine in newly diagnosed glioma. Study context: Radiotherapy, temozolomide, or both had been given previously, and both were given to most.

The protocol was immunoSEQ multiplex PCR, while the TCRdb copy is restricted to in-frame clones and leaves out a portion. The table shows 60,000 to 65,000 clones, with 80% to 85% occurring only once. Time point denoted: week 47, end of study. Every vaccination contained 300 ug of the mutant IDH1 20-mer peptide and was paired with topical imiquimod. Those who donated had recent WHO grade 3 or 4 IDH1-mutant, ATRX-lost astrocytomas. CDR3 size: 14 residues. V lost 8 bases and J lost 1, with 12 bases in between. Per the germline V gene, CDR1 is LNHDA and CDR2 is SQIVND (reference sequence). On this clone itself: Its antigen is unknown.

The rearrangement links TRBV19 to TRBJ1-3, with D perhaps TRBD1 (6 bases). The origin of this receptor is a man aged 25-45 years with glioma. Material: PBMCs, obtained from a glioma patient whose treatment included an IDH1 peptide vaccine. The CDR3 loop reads CASCSGASGNTIYF. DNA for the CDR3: TGTGCCAGTTGTTCGGGGGCTTCTGGAAACACCATATATTTT. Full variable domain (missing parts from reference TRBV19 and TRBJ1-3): DGGITQSPKYLFRKEGQNVTLSCEQNLNHDAMYWYRQDPGQGLRLIYYSQIVNDFQKGDIAEGYSVSREKKESFPLTVTSAQKNPTAFYLCASCSGASGNTIYFGEGSWLTVV.